This TCR beta chain was obtained from a study of blood T cell repertoires in COVID-19. For the study at large: Material from acute and convalescent COVID-19 was sourced from the United States, Italy and Spain. From T cells, B-cell-depleted T cells, or PBMCs came the material, which was cDNA or gDNA.

TCRdb's table, derived via immunoSEQ multiplex PCR, lists solely in-frame clones and lacks some. The sample contains approximately 240,000 clones, approximately 90% of which appear only once. Germline lookup yields CDR1 MNHEY and CDR2 SMNVEV (reference sequence). The CDR3 consists of 13 residues. V was cut by 5 bases and J by 2 bases, with 9 bases left in between. The genes are TRBV27 and TRBJ2-5, with D unclear. This receptor was obtained from a woman under 30 who had recovered from COVID-19. Sequencing was performed on peripheral blood. In DNA, the CDR3 is TGTGCCAGCAGTATCCTCCCTCAAGAGACCCAGTACTTC. It specifies CASSILPQETQYF.